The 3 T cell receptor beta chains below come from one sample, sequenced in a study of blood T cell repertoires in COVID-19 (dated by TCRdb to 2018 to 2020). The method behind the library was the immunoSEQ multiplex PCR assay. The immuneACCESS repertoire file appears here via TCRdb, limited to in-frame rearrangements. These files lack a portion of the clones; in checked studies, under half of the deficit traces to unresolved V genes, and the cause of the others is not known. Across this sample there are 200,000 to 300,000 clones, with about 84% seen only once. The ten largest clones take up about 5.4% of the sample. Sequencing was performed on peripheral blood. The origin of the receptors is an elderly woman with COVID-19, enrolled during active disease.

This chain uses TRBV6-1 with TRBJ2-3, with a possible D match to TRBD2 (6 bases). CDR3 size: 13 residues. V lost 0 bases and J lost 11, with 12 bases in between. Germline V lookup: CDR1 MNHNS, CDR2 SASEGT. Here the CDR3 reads CASSEAQVRGQYF. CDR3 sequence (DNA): TGTGCCAGCAGTGAAGCACAAGTGCGGGGGCAGTATTTT.

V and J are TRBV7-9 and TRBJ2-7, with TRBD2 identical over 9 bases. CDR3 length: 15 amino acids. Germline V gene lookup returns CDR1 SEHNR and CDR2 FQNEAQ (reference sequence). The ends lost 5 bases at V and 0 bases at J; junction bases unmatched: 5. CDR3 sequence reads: CASSLSGGLSYEQYF. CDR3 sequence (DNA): TGTGCCAGCAGCCTTAGCGGGGGCCTCTCCTACGAGCAGTACTTC.

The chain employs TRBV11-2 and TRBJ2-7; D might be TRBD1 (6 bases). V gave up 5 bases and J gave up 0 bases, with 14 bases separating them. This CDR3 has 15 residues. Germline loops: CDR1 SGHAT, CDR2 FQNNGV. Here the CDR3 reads CASSPTTGTSYEQYF. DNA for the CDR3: TGTGCCAGCAGCCCCACGACAGGAACCTCCTACGAGCAGTACTTC.